This T cell receptor (beta chain) was captured in a study of blood T cell repertoires in COVID-19. Background on the study: There were acute and convalescent COVID-19 samples, and they came from the United States, Italy and Spain. T cells, B-cell-depleted T cells, or PBMCs provided the cDNA or gDNA that served as material.

Source study methods: The assay estimated nucleated cells by amplifying reference gene primers. Clones were read by immunoSEQ multiplex PCR, and TCRdb kept only the in-frame ones, dropping some. D and trimming were read from the DNA, whereas the V and J calls and clone size are those reported in that table. The data contain roughly 350,000 clones, under 95% of them singletons. CDR1 SNHLY and CDR2 FYNNEI come from the germline V gene. Deletions cut 4 bases from V and 2 bases from J, with 9 bases between. This CDR3 has 14 residues. What was sequenced was peripheral blood. This receptor was identified in a woman under 30 who had recovered from COVID-19. The genes are TRBV2 and TRBJ1-3; D gene ambiguous. In DNA, the CDR3 is TGTGCCAGCAGTGTTACTCTTCCTGGAAACACCATATATTTT. The encoded protein is CASSVTLPGNTIYF.